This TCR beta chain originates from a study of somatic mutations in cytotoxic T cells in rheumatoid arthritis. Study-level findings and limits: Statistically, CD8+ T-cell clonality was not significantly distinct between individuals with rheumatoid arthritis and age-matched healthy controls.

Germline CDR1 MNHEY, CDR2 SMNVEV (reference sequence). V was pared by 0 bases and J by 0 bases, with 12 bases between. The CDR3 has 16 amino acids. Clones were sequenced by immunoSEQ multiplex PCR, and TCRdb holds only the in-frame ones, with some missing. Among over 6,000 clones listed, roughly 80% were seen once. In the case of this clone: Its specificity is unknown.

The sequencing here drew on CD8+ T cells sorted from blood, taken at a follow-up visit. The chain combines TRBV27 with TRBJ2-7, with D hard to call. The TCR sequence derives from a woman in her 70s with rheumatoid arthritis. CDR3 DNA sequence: TGTGCCAGCAGTTTATCCGGGCTGGCGAGCTCCTACGAGCAGTACTTC. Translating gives CASSLSGLASSYEQYF.